The 4 T cell receptor beta chains listed next were all sequenced from one sample in a study of blood T cell repertoires in COVID-19. Libraries were prepared by immunoSEQ multiplex PCR; TCRdb keeps only in-frame clonotypes and omits some of them. The sample carries approximately 190,000 clones, 70% to 90% recorded once. The specimen sequenced was peripheral blood. These receptors all come from a man aged 35 to 55 with active or convalescent COVID-19.

The chain recombines TRBV11-3 with TRBJ2-1; D remains ambiguous. CDR3 length: 13 amino acids. CDR1 is SGHNT and CDR2 is YENEEA in the germline V gene. V lost 1 base and J lost 7, with 8 bases in between. CDR3 nucleotide sequence: TGTGCCAGCAGCTTAGCAGGTTCTAATGAGCAGTTCTTC. Its protein is CASSLAGSNEQFF. The complete variable domain, with remaining parts taken from reference TRBV11-3 and TRBJ2-1, reads EAGVVQSPRYKIIEKKQPVAFWCNPISGHNTLYWYLQNLGQGPELLIRYENEEAVDDSQLPKDRFSAERLKGVDSTLKIQPAELGDSAVYLCASSLAGSNEQFFGPGTRLTVL.

This rearrangement joins TRBV27 to TRBJ1-1, with 9 bases lining up with TRBD1. CDR1 is MNHEY and CDR2 is SMNVEV in the germline V gene (reference sequence). The CDR3 consists of 14 residues. V shed 3 bases, J shed 7 bases, and the junction held 6 bases outside the gene matches. The CDR3 is CASSFGQGPSEAFF. The CDR3 DNA follows: TGTGCCAGCAGTTTCGGACAGGGGCCGAGTGAAGCTTTCTTT.

This clone appeared once. This rearrangement joins TRBV3-1 (or the pseudogene TRBV3-2) to TRBJ2-1, with a tentative D call TRBD2 (5 bases). The CDR3 runs to 14 residues. Germline V CDR1 and CDR2: LGHDT, YNNKEL (reference sequence). The V end lost 1 base, the J end lost 8 bases, and 12 bases lay between the germline ends. The DNA of the CDR3 is TGTGCCAGCAGCCAAGTTGGAGGCCCCGATGAGCAGTTCTTC. This codes for CASSQVGGPDEQFF.

CDR3 sequence (DNA): TGTGCCAGCAGCTTAGCGGTAGGGGGGAACACTGAAGCTTTCTTT. The encoded protein is CASSLAVGGNTEAFF. J is TRBJ1-1 and V is TRBV7-9, with a tentative D call TRBD1 (6 bases). This CDR3 contains 15 residues. V lost 0 bases, J lost 1 base, and 9 bases lay in between. Germline CDR1 reads SEHNR; CDR2 reads FQNEAQ (reference sequence).